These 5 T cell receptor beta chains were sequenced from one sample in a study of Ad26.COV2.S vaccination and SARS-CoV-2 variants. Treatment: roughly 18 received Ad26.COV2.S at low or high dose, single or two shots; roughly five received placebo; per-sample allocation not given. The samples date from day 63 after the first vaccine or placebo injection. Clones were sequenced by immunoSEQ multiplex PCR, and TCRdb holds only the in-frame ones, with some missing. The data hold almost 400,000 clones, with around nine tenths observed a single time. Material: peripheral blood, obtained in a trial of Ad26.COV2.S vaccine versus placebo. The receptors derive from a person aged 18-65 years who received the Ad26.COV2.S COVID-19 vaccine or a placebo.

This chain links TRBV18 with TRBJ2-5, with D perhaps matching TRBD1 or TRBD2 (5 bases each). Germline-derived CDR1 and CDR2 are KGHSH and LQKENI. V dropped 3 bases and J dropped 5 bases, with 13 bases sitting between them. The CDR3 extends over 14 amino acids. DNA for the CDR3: TGTGCCAGCTCACCCGGGACCCGTCGGGAGACCCAGTACTTC. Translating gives CASSPGTRRETQYF.

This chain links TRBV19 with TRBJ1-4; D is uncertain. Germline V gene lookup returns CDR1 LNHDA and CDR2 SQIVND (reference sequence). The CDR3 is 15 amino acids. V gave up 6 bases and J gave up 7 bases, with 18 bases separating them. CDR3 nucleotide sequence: TGTGCCAGTAGATTCCGGACGGAAGGTAGTGAAAAACTGTTTTTT. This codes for CASRFRTEGSEKLFF.

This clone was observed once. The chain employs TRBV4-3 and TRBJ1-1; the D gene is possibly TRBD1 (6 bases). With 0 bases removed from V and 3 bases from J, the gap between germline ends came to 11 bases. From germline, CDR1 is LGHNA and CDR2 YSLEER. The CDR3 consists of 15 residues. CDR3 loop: CASSQEGGRDTEAFF. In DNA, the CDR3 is TGCGCCAGCAGCCAAGAAGGGGGGCGGGACACTGAAGCTTTCTTT.

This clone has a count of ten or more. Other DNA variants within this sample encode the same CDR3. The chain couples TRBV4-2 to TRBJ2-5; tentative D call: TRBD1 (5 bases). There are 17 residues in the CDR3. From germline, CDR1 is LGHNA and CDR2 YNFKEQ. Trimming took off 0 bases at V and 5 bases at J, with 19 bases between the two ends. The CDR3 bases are TGTGCCAGCAGCCAAGAGTTTATGGGTGGCAGGGTGGAGACCCAGTACTTC. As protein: CASSQEFMGGRVETQYF.

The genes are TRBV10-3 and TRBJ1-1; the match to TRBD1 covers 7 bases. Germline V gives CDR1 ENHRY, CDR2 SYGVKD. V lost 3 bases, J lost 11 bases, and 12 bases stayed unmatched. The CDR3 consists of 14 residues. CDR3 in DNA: TGTGCCATCAGTGACCCGAGACAGGGTTTGAAGGCTTTCTTT. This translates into CAISDPRQGLKAFF.